The 8 T cell receptor beta chains in this list originate from one sample, sequenced in a study of Japanese encephalitis immunity and Zika vaccine responses. TCRdb re-called the 5' RACE reads through MiXCR, storing one row per CDR3 protein. The sample lists several hundred distinct CDR3 sequences; less than 3.5% were seen once. Peptide pools at about 0.96 ug/mL each stimulated CFSE-labeled PBMCs over a roughly 6-day culture. Specimen: antigen-activated CD8+ T cells from blood, cultured, collected during a Zika inactivated vaccine study. The receptors come from an adult man who received an inactivated Zika virus vaccine.

The genes are TRBV6-4 and TRBJ2-6, with a possible D match to TRBD1 (5 bases). Trimming removed 6 bases from V and 0 bases from J, with 12 bases in between. The CDR3 covers 16 residues. Per the germline V gene, CDR1 is MRHNA and CDR2 is SNTAGT. This CDR3 is CASSMTESSGANVLTF. DNA for the CDR3: TGTGCCAGCAGCATGACAGAGAGCTCTGGGGCCAACGTCCTGACTTTC.

Judged by abundance, this clonotype is medium-sized (0.01 to 0.1%). The chain couples TRBV6-1 to TRBJ1-2; 8 bases fit TRBD1. Germline CDR1 is MNHNS and CDR2 is SASEGT. J gave up 6 bases and V 2 bases, and 5 bases lay outside the gene matches. CDR3 length equals 14 residues. The CDR3, as DNA: TGTGCCAGCAGTGAACACGGGACAGGCAATGGCTACACCTTC. Translation: CASSEHGTGNGYTF.

This clonotype is labeled as hyperexpanded. V is TRBV20-1 and J is TRBJ1-1; no clear D. V lost 0 bases to trimming and J lost 3 bases, with 5 bases between them. CDR3 length: 12 amino acids. Germline loops: CDR1 DFQATT, CDR2 SNEGSKA (reference sequence). CDR3 nucleotide sequence: TGCAGTGCTAGAGAGTTAGACACTGAAGCTTTCTTT. Amino acid sequence: CSARELDTEAFF.

Within the sample, this clonotype is medium-sized. V and J are TRBV19 and TRBJ2-2; D is uncertain. The CDR3 consists of 12 residues. CDR1 and CDR2 (germline): LNHDA, SQIVND (reference sequence). The ends were cut back, 3 bases at V and 7 bases at J, with 6 bases in the middle. This CDR3 reads CASSIQYGELFF. Here the CDR3 DNA reads TGTGCCAGTAGTATCCAGTACGGGGAGCTGTTTTTT.

This clonotype was recorded many times. V is TRBV12-3 or TRBV12-4 and J is TRBJ1-6, with D perhaps matching TRBD1 (5 bases). The CDR3 is made up of 15 amino acids. The ends were cut back, 8 bases at V and 10 bases at J, with 21 bases in the middle. CDR3 amino acids: CASQGRPQLRSPLHF. The CDR3 DNA is TGTGCCAGCCAGGGACGCCCCCAACTTCGATCACCCCTCCACTTT.

By its share, this clonotype is large. The J gene is TRBJ2-1, the V gene TRBV27; TRBD1 or TRBD2 may be the D gene (7 bases each). Germline CDR1 reads MNHEY; CDR2 reads SMNVEV (reference sequence). This CDR3 is 15 amino acids long. V was clipped by 7 bases and J by 4 bases, with 17 bases between them. CDR3 DNA sequence: TGTGCCAGCACTCTCGGGCAGGGGGGGTACAATGAGCAGTTCTTC. It yields the protein CASTLGQGGYNEQFF.

This clonotype is labeled as medium-sized. The genes are TRBV9 and TRBJ2-7; 9 bases match TRBD1. From germline, CDR1 is SGDLS and CDR2 YYNGEE. The V and J ends lost 0 bases and 3 bases, in that order; junction bases with no gene match: 1. This CDR3 is built from 14 residues. The CDR3, as DNA: TGTGCCAGCAGCGTAGTGGACAGGGGCTACGAGCAGTACTTC. Translated: CASSVVDRGYEQYF.

By share of the sample, this clonotype is medium-sized (0.01 to 0.1%). The rearrangement joins TRBV9 to TRBJ2-7; 10 positions match TRBD1. With 2 bases clipped from V and 2 bases from J, the junction kept 1 base outside the gene matches. Germline V gene data show CDR1 as SGDLS and CDR2 as YYNGEE. The CDR3 totals 14 residues. CDR3 loop: CASSVGQGTYEQYF. In DNA form, the CDR3 reads TGTGCCAGCAGCGTGGGACAGGGGACCTACGAGCAGTACTTC. Together with reference TRBV9 and TRBJ2-7, the CDR3 gives the full variable domain: DSGVTQTPKHLITATGQRVTLRCSPRSGDLSVYWYQQSLDQGLQFLIQYYNGEERAKGNILERFSAQQFPDLHSELNLSSLELGDSALYFCASSVGQGTYEQYFGPGTRLTVT.